The rows below give T cell receptor beta chains drawn from one sample of a study of T cells in Graves' hyperthyroidism and ophthalmopathy. TCRdb re-analysed the multiplex PCR reads in MiXCR, keeping a single row per CDR3 protein. The table has about 260,000 distinct CDR3 sequences, 20% to 25% seen once. The source material was blood. These receptors were obtained from a man aged 40-50 years with Graves' hyperthyroidism that later progressed to Graves' ophthalmopathy. The CDR3 runs from the conserved cysteine through the conserved F or W. Each record gives: D gene, clone size, J gene, V gene, CDR3 DNA, CDR3 protein. D genes are given only for firm matches. Clone size is shown for a subset of rows, as once, few, many or a class of expanded clone.

d_gene: NA
abundance: few
j_gene: TRBJ2-5
v_gene: TRBV27
CDR3nt: TGTGCCAGCAGTTTATCGGGCAGAAGAGTCCAAGAGACCCAGTACTTC
CDR3aa: CASSLSGRRVQETQYF

d_gene: NA
abundance: many
j_gene: TRBJ2-2
v_gene: TRBV24-1
CDR3nt: TGTGCCACCAGTGCCGCACGGACCACCGGGGAGCTGTTTTTT
CDR3aa: CATSAARTTGELFF

d_gene: NA
abundance: many
j_gene: TRBJ1-1
v_gene: TRBV4-1
CDR3nt: TGCGCCAGCAGCCAGACCTGGGCCCCCACTGAAGCTTTCTTT
CDR3aa: CASSQTWAPTEAFF

d_gene: NA
abundance: many
j_gene: TRBJ2-2
v_gene: TRBV10-3
CDR3nt: TGTGCCATCCGGTCCGGGACGGACACCGGGGAGCTGTTTTTT
CDR3aa: CAIRSGTDTGELFF

d_gene: TRBD1
abundance: NA
j_gene: TRBJ2-5
v_gene: TRBV24-1
CDR3nt: TGTGCCACCAGTGATTCTCAGGGGGCGTGGGAGACCCAGTACTTC
CDR3aa: CATSDSQGAWETQYF

d_gene: NA
abundance: many
j_gene: TRBJ2-7
v_gene: TRBV20-1
CDR3nt: TGCAGTGCAACAGATACTCGGGTGTACGAGCAGTACTTC
CDR3aa: CSATDTRVYEQYF

d_gene: NA
abundance: many
j_gene: TRBJ1-1
v_gene: TRBV7-9
CDR3nt: TGTGCCAGCAGCTTACTAAGCCCCTACACTGAAGCTTTCTTT
CDR3aa: CASSLLSPYTEAFF

d_gene: TRBD2
abundance: many
j_gene: TRBJ2-7
v_gene: TRBV6-5
CDR3nt: TGTGCCAGCAGTTGGACTAGCGGGAGGTCCTACGAGCAGTACTTC
CDR3aa: CASSWTSGRSYEQYF

d_gene: NA
abundance: many
j_gene: TRBJ2-6
v_gene: TRBV2
CDR3nt: TGTGCCAGCACTAGGGAAGGTGGGGCCAACGTCCTGACTTTC
CDR3aa: CASTREGGANVLTF

d_gene: NA
abundance: many
j_gene: TRBJ1-2
v_gene: TRBV30
CDR3nt: TGTGCCTGGAGCCCGAAGGCAGAAGACGGCTACACCTTC
CDR3aa: CAWSPKAEDGYTF

d_gene: NA
abundance: many
j_gene: TRBJ1-5
v_gene: TRBV5-6
CDR3nt: TGTGCCAGCAGCATACGGTATAGCAATCAGCCCCAGCATTTT
CDR3aa: CASSIRYSNQPQHF

d_gene: NA
abundance: once
j_gene: TRBJ2-5
v_gene: TRBV12-3/TRBV12-4
CDR3nt: TGTGCCAGCAGTTTCTGGCAGGCCTACCAAGAGACCCAGTACTTC
CDR3aa: CASSFWQAYQETQYF

d_gene: NA
abundance: many
j_gene: TRBJ1-3
v_gene: TRBV10-3
CDR3nt: TGTGCCATCAGCTGGGGTTCCTCTGGAAACACCATATATTTT
CDR3aa: CAISWGSSGNTIYF

d_gene: NA
abundance: many
j_gene: TRBJ2-7
v_gene: TRBV7-8
CDR3nt: TGTGCCAGCAGCAATCGACTTTCCTACGAGCAGTACTTC
CDR3aa: CASSNRLSYEQYF

d_gene: TRBD2
abundance: many
j_gene: TRBJ2-1
v_gene: TRBV12-3/TRBV12-4
CDR3nt: TGTGCCAGCAGTTCTTTACTAGCGGGGTACAATGAGCAGTTCTTC
CDR3aa: CASSSLLAGYNEQFF

d_gene: TRBD1
abundance: many
j_gene: TRBJ1-1
v_gene: TRBV12-3/TRBV12-4
CDR3nt: TGTGCCAGCAGTTTACAGGGGGTGGACTCTGAAGCTTTCTTT
CDR3aa: CASSLQGVDSEAFF

d_gene: TRBD2
abundance: many
j_gene: TRBJ2-5
v_gene: TRBV11-1
CDR3nt: TGTGCCAGCAGCTTAGACGGAACTAGCGGGAGGGCCAATTGGGAGACCCAGTACTTC
CDR3aa: CASSLDGTSGRANWETQYF

d_gene: NA
abundance: many
j_gene: TRBJ2-7
v_gene: TRBV11-2
CDR3nt: TGTGCCAGCAGCCAGATAGGTCTCCCCTACGAGCAGTACTTC
CDR3aa: CASSQIGLPYEQYF

d_gene: NA
abundance: many
j_gene: TRBJ2-3
v_gene: TRBV7-3
CDR3nt: TGTGCCAGCAGCTTAAAAGGGGGGCCAGATACGCAGTATTTT
CDR3aa: CASSLKGGPDTQYF

d_gene: NA
abundance: many
j_gene: TRBJ1-5
v_gene: TRBV18
CDR3nt: TGTGCCAGCTCACCGGCAGGAGTACCTAATCAGCCCCAGCATTTT
CDR3aa: CASSPAGVPNQPQHF

d_gene: NA
abundance: many
j_gene: TRBJ1-1
v_gene: TRBV25-1
CDR3nt: TGTGCCAGCAGTGATGACAGCCAGTACACTGAAGCTTTCTTT
CDR3aa: CASSDDSQYTEAFF

d_gene: TRBD2
abundance: many
j_gene: TRBJ2-5
v_gene: TRBV20-1
CDR3nt: TGCAGTGCCCGGACTAGCGGGAGGGCCGAGACCCAGTACTTC
CDR3aa: CSARTSGRAETQYF

d_gene: TRBD2
abundance: many
j_gene: TRBJ2-7
v_gene: TRBV6-1
CDR3nt: TGTGCCAGCACCCGAAGGACTAGTGGTTCCGAGCAGTACTTC
CDR3aa: CASTRRTSGSEQYF

d_gene: NA
abundance: many
j_gene: TRBJ1-2
v_gene: TRBV29-1
CDR3nt: TGCAGCGTTCCCCTTCGCGGGGCGGGCTACACCTTC
CDR3aa: CSVPLRGAGYTF

d_gene: NA
abundance: once
j_gene: TRBJ2-7
v_gene: TRBV20-1
CDR3nt: TGCAGTGCTAGTGAGGAATTAACCTACGAGCAGTACTTC
CDR3aa: CSASEELTYEQYF

d_gene: TRBD2
abundance: NA
j_gene: TRBJ2-1
v_gene: TRBV11-2
CDR3nt: TGTGCCAGCGCTTATGGGGCTAGCGGAGAATGGGAGCAGTTCTTC
CDR3aa: CASAYGASGEWEQFF

d_gene: TRBD2
abundance: many
j_gene: TRBJ2-7
v_gene: TRBV29-1
CDR3nt: TGCAGCGTTGAAGATCTCGGCGGGAGAGGCTACGAGCAGTACTTC
CDR3aa: CSVEDLGGRGYEQYF

d_gene: NA
abundance: many
j_gene: TRBJ1-2
v_gene: TRBV29-1
CDR3nt: TGCAGCCCCGGGCCCGGGTTCGGAGGAGCAGGAGCTAGAGACTATGGCTACACCTTC
CDR3aa: CSPGPGFGGAGARDYGYTF

d_gene: TRBD1
abundance: many
j_gene: TRBJ1-1
v_gene: TRBV6-5
CDR3nt: TGTGCCAGCAGTTACGAGGGGGCCTGGGAAGCTTTCTTT
CDR3aa: CASSYEGAWEAFF

d_gene: NA
abundance: many
j_gene: TRBJ2-4
v_gene: TRBV12-3/TRBV12-4
CDR3nt: TGTGCCAGCAGTTTTGGTGATGTACTAGCCAAAAACATTCAGTACTTC
CDR3aa: CASSFGDVLAKNIQYF

d_gene: NA
abundance: many
j_gene: TRBJ2-7
v_gene: TRBV27
CDR3nt: TGTGCCAGCAGGCCCCTGGGTTCCTACGAGCAGTACTTC
CDR3aa: CASRPLGSYEQYF

d_gene: NA
abundance: many
j_gene: TRBJ1-2
v_gene: TRBV19
CDR3nt: TGTGCCAGTAGCCGAGAAGGTACAGTGACCTATGGCTACACCTTC
CDR3aa: CASSREGTVTYGYTF

d_gene: TRBD1
abundance: many
j_gene: TRBJ2-3
v_gene: TRBV6-2/TRBV6-3
CDR3nt: TGTGCCAGCAGTTACTCCCCGGGGACAGGTACAGATACGCAGTATTTT
CDR3aa: CASSYSPGTGTDTQYF

d_gene: TRBD2
abundance: NA
j_gene: TRBJ2-7
v_gene: TRBV6-5
CDR3nt: TGTGCCAGCAGTTCAAAGGGACTAGCGGTATCCTACGAGCAGTACTTC
CDR3aa: CASSSKGLAVSYEQYF

d_gene: TRBD2
abundance: NA
j_gene: TRBJ2-5
v_gene: TRBV6-1
CDR3nt: TGTGCCAGCATCTCTTGGCGACTAGCGGGCAGAATCCAAGAGACCCAGTACTTC
CDR3aa: CASISWRLAGRIQETQYF

d_gene: NA
abundance: few
j_gene: TRBJ1-1
v_gene: TRBV12-3/TRBV12-4
CDR3nt: TGTGCCAGCAGCCGTGGGCACATGAACACTGAAGCTTTCTTT
CDR3aa: CASSRGHMNTEAFF

d_gene: NA
abundance: many
j_gene: TRBJ1-1
v_gene: TRBV30
CDR3nt: TGTGCCTGGAGTGTAGACGGGGGGCACGCTGAAGCTTTCTTT
CDR3aa: CAWSVDGGHAEAFF

d_gene: TRBD1
abundance: few
j_gene: TRBJ1-1
v_gene: TRBV12-3/TRBV12-4
CDR3nt: TGTGCCAGCAGCAGGACAGGCGTAGCTTTCTTT
CDR3aa: CASSRTGVAFF

d_gene: NA
abundance: many
j_gene: TRBJ2-1
v_gene: TRBV2
CDR3nt: TGTGCCAGCAGCGGAGCAGCAAATTCCGCTGCCTTGTTCTTC
CDR3aa: CASSGAANSAALFF

d_gene: NA
abundance: NA
j_gene: TRBJ2-2
v_gene: TRBV11-1
CDR3nt: TGTGCCAGCAGCCCTGGTGGGTCCGGGGAGCTGTTTTTT
CDR3aa: CASSPGGSGELFF

d_gene: NA
abundance: many
j_gene: TRBJ1-2
v_gene: TRBV19
CDR3nt: TGTGCCAGTAGTATTTTCGTTATTTGGTTTGGCTACACCTTC
CDR3aa: CASSIFVIWFGYTF

d_gene: NA
abundance: many
j_gene: TRBJ2-7
v_gene: TRBV12-3/TRBV12-4
CDR3nt: TGTGCCAGCAGTTTAGCAGGGGGTTACTCCTACGAGCAGTACTTC
CDR3aa: CASSLAGGYSYEQYF

d_gene: NA
abundance: many
j_gene: TRBJ1-1
v_gene: TRBV7-9
CDR3nt: TGTGCCAGCAGCCCCGCCCCAGCGACTGAAGCTTTCTTT
CDR3aa: CASSPAPATEAFF

d_gene: NA
abundance: many
j_gene: TRBJ2-7
v_gene: TRBV24-1
CDR3nt: TGTGCCACCAGTGATTTGGTTGTGCAGGGTGGAGGCGAGCAGTACTTC
CDR3aa: CATSDLVVQGGGEQYF

d_gene: NA
abundance: many
j_gene: TRBJ2-7
v_gene: TRBV5-5
CDR3nt: TGTGCCAGCAGCTCCCCCGTCCGCAGGATCGACGAGCAGTACTTC
CDR3aa: CASSSPVRRIDEQYF